The 22 T cell receptor beta chains listed next were all sequenced from one sample in a study of shared clonotypes between healthy human individuals. This table comes from immunoSEQ multiplex PCR, and its TCRdb copy is limited to in-frame clones, with some not included. The table shows fewer than 500,000 clones, with approximately 79% occurring only once. The sample comprised PBMCs. Source of these receptors: a woman aged 40-49 years in good health. Some clones in this sample may be carry-over from other donors' samples.

In DNA form, the CDR3 reads TGTGCCAGCAGCGTATCCGACACGAGAATGAACACTGAAGCTTTCTTT. Protein product: CASSVSDTRMNTEAFF. The chain has TRBV9 and TRBJ1-1; D unclear. Deletions cut 1 base from V and 0 bases from J, with 13 bases between. CDR1 and CDR2 (germline): SGDLS, YYNGEE. This CDR3 region has 16 residues. Using reference TRBV9 and TRBJ1-1 for the parts outside the CDR3, the full variable domain is DSGVTQTPKHLITATGQRVTLRCSPRSGDLSVYWYQQSLDQGLQFLIQYYNGEERAKGNILERFSAQQFPDLHSELNLSSLELGDSALYFCASSVSDTRMNTEAFFGQGTRLTVV.

The gene calls are TRBV28 and TRBJ1-2; D gene unclear. Trimming left V 2 bases short and J 4 bases short, with 5 bases between. The CDR3 has 12 amino acids. The germline CDR1 and CDR2 sequences are MDHEN and SYDVKM. CDR3 sequence (DNA): TGTGCCAGCAGTTTAAATAGCTATGGCTACACCTTC. Translated: CASSLNSYGYTF.

J is TRBJ1-1 and V is TRBV5-1; D uncertain. The CDR3 is made up of 15 amino acids. V lost 0 bases and J lost 3, with 12 bases in between. Germline assignment: CDR1 SGHRS and CDR2 YFSETQ. CDR3 nucleotides: TGCGCCAGCAGCTTGGAGAACAGCTTGGACACTGAAGCTTTCTTT. Translation: CASSLENSLDTEAFF.

The chain links TRBV7-9 to TRBJ1-4; 7 positions match TRBD1. The CDR3 length is 14 residues. The V gene's germline CDR1 is SEHNR and CDR2 FQNEAQ (reference sequence). V lost 1 base and J lost 6; bases outside the gene matches: 2. The CDR3 loop is CASSLGTGDEKLFF. The CDR3 DNA sequence: TGTGCCAGCAGCTTAGGGACAGGAGATGAAAAACTGTTTTTT.

CDR3 coding DNA: TGTGCCAGCAGCTTAGCCCGACTAGCGGGGAGCACAGATACGCAGTATTTT. Residues: CASSLARLAGSTDTQYF. This rearrangement joins TRBV7-9 to TRBJ2-3; 11 bases match TRBD2. This CDR3 is built from 17 residues. Germline loops: CDR1 SEHNR, CDR2 FQNEAQ (reference sequence). Trimming took 0 bases from V and 0 from J; bases not matched to a gene: 2.

The chain joins TRBV7-9 to TRBJ2-1; D may be TRBD1 (6 bases). This CDR3 contains 14 residues. V was shortened by 1 base and J by 8 bases, with 12 bases between the two germline ends. In germline, CDR1 is SEHNR, CDR2 FQNEAQ (reference sequence). The CDR3 protein is CASSLEGHPHEQFF. The CDR3 nucleotides are TGTGCCAGCAGCTTAGAGGGACACCCGCATGAGCAGTTCTTC.

The chain has TRBV21-1 and TRBJ2-7; the table's D call, TRBD2, has no DNA check behind it. TRBV21-1 is labeled a pseudogene. This CDR3 has 16 residues. The CDR3 loop reads CASSKDSSGRTYEQYF. DNA for the CDR3: TGTGCCAGCAGCAAAGATTCTAGCGGGAGGACTTACGAGCAGTACTTC.

This clone was seen more than once but under ten times. CDR3 DNA: TGTGCCTGGAGTGTACTAGCGGAGCACACAGATACGCAGTATTTT. The encoded protein is CAWSVLAEHTDTQYF. The chain joins TRBV30 to TRBJ2-3, with 8 nucleotides matching TRBD2. Germline CDR1 GTSNPN, CDR2 SVGIG (reference sequence). With V trimmed by 0 bases and J by 2 bases, 4 bases remained unmatched. This CDR3 region has 15 residues.

The chain recombines TRBV7-2 with TRBJ2-5, with D unclear. Germline V gene data show CDR1 as SGHTA and CDR2 as FQGNSA. The ends were cut back, 6 bases at V and 2 bases at J, with 19 bases in the middle. The CDR3 loop spans 16 amino acids. The CDR3 region is CASRSRMWSNQETQYF. CDR3 bases: TGTGCCAGCAGGTCTCGCATGTGGTCCAATCAAGAGACCCAGTACTTC.

The CDR3 bases are TGCGCCAGCAGCCAAAACCCCCGGGAAGATACGCAGTATTTT. This codes for CASSQNPREDTQYF. The rearrangement joins TRBV4-3 to TRBJ2-3; TRBD2 is a possible D gene (5 bases). The CDR3 runs to 14 residues. Trimming pared 2 bases from V and 5 bases from J, leaving 11 bases between. CDR1 and CDR2 (germline): LGHNA, YSLEER.

The rearrangement links TRBV6-1 to TRBJ1-5; TRBD1 is a possible D gene (5 bases). The V end was cut by 5 bases, the J end by 0 bases, with 11 bases between. The CDR3 consists of 15 residues. Germline loops: CDR1 MNHNS, CDR2 SASEGT. For the CDR3, the DNA is TGTGCCAGCAGTAAGGGGACGTATAGCAATCAGCCCCAGCATTTT. Translation gives CASSKGTYSNQPQHF.

This chain connects TRBV19 to TRBJ1-2; D may be TRBD1 (5 bases). Looked up from germline, CDR1 is LNHDA and CDR2 is SQIVND (reference sequence). With 6 bases removed from V and 4 bases from J, the gap between germline ends came to 15 bases. This CDR3 comprises 14 residues. The CDR3 spells CASSAQEDPYGYTF. The CDR3 coding sequence is TGTGCCAGTAGCGCACAGGAGGACCCCTATGGCTACACCTTC. The full variable domain, its missing parts supplied by reference TRBV19 and TRBJ1-2, is DGGITQSPKYLFRKEGQNVTLSCEQNLNHDAMYWYRQDPGQGLRLIYYSQIVNDFQKGDIAEGYSVSREKKESFPLTVTSAQKNPTAFYLCASSAQEDPYGYTFGSGTRLTVV.

This chain joins TRBV23-1 and TRBJ2-7; 9 bases map to TRBD1. TRBV23-1 falls under the ORF class, with uncertain function. The V and J ends lost 3 bases and 5 bases, in that order; junction bases with no gene match: 8. The CDR3 totals 15 residues. The CDR3 loop reads CASSQKQGADNEQYF. Here the CDR3 DNA reads TGCGCCAGCAGTCAGAAACAGGGGGCGGACAACGAGCAGTACTTC.

V and J are TRBV5-1 and TRBJ1-2; tentatively, D is TRBD1 (6 bases). This CDR3 region has 13 residues. V was clipped by 2 bases and J by 8 bases, with 13 bases between them. The germline V gene has CDR1 SGHRS and CDR2 YFSETQ. The CDR3 DNA reads TGCGCCAGCAGCTTACGGGGGGCGCGGGGCTACACCTTC. It codes for CASSLRGARGYTF.

This clone was seen a few times. The J gene is TRBJ2-7, the V gene TRBV4-1; 14 bases are a match to TRBD2. The CDR3 totals 18 residues. Germline V gene sequence: CDR1 MGHRA, CDR2 YSYEKL. V lost 4 bases to trimming and J lost 4 bases; unmatched junction nucleotides: 12. The CDR3 spells CASSRGLAGGAKGYEQYF. The CDR3 bases are TGCGCCAGCAGCCGAGGACTAGCGGGAGGTGCTAAAGGATACGAGCAGTACTTC.

This clone came up once. The same CDR3 is also encoded by other DNA sequences in this sample. The genes are TRBV27 and TRBJ2-5, with TRBD2 matching over 14 bases. V was clipped by 5 bases and J by 4 bases; unmatched bases: 3. CDR1 and CDR2 (germline): MNHEY, SMNVEV (reference sequence). The CDR3 contains 15 residues. This CDR3 reads CASSLGTSGRETQYF. DNA for the CDR3: TGTGCCAGCAGTCTAGGGACTAGCGGGAGAGAGACCCAGTACTTC.

Many counts were recorded for this clone. The chain links TRBV4-1 to TRBJ2-7; weak D call: TRBD2 (5 bases). The V gene's germline CDR1 is MGHRA and CDR2 YSYEKL. Trimming cost V 2 bases and J 3 bases, with 26 bases left between them. This CDR3 comprises 19 residues. CDR3 nucleotides: TGCGCCAGCAGCCAATGGTGGTGGACTTCGGTTTCCGTCGACTACGAGCAGTACTTC. It translates to CASSQWWWTSVSVDYEQYF.

Comment on this clone: Compared with germline, one end of the junction differs, possibly owing to a read error. The chain links TRBV5-5 to TRBJ1-1; D not resolved. Germline CDR1 SGHKS, CDR2 YYEKEE (reference sequence). The CDR3 totals 11 residues. The CDR3 DNA reads TGTGCCAGCAGCTCACACTCCCTTACCCTCTTT. Translation: CASSSHSLTLF.

In this sample, this clone turned up a few times. The CDR3 region has the DNA TGCGCCAGCAGATCGGGGGCCTACGAGCAGTACTTC. Translation gives CASRSGAYEQYF. The rearrangement uses TRBV5-1 and TRBJ2-7; possible D gene TRBD2, 6 bases. Germline V gene lookup returns CDR1 SGHRS and CDR2 YFSETQ. This CDR3 is 12 amino acids long. Trimming removed 5 bases from V and 2 bases from J, with 8 bases in between.

The chain uses TRBV21-1 and TRBJ2-5; the table calls TRBD2, which could not be checked here. TRBV21-1 is annotated as a pseudogene. The CDR3 consists of 11 residues. The CDR3 DNA follows: TGTGCCAGCAGCAAAGGTGACTTGAAGTACTTC. Translating it yields CASSKGDLKYF.

This rearrangement joins TRBV19 to TRBJ2-3; the D is unclear. The V gene's germline CDR1 is LNHDA and CDR2 SQIVND (reference sequence). Between the trimmed V and J ends, which lost 3 bases and 5 bases, there was a span of 15 bases. The CDR3 is made up of 15 amino acids. Written as DNA, the CDR3 is TGTGCCAGTAGTATTACTGCCAGCAACCTAGATACGCAGTATTTT. It codes for CASSITASNLDTQYF.

The CDR3, as DNA: TGTGCCAGCAGCGACAGGGTTCGCAATACGCAGTATTTT. This codes for CASSDRVRNTQYF. V and J are TRBV7-9 and TRBJ2-3; 7 nucleotides match TRBD1. This CDR3 has 13 residues. Unmatched junction bases numbered 6, after V lost 5 bases and J lost 7 bases. CDR1 and CDR2 (germline): SEHNR, FQNEAQ (reference sequence).